Listed below are T cell receptor beta chains from one sample, sequenced in a study of blood T cell repertoires in COVID-19. Measured with immunoSEQ multiplex PCR; TCRdb has only the in-frame clones, and not every one. The sample shows approximately 250,000 clones, more than 70% of them seen only once. Sequencing input: PBMCs or T cells enriched from blood (not recorded which). The receptors were gathered from a woman between 40 and 50 years old with acute COVID-19. Both conserved end residues are part of each CDR3. A D gene is named only where the DNA matches it firmly. Clone size is shown for a subset of rows, as once, few, many or a class of expanded clone.

NA | TRBJ1-5 | TRBV6-1 | NA | CASSASSRGPNQPQHF | TGTGCCAGCAGTGCCTCCTCCAGGGGACCCAATCAGCCCCAGCATTTT
NA | TRBJ2-1 | TRBV7-9 | NA | CASSLTGFEQFF | TGTGCCAGCAGCCTGACGGGGTTTGAGCAGTTCTTC
NA | TRBJ2-1 | TRBV5-1 | NA | CASSPTTHSYNEQFF | TGCGCCAGCAGCCCGACTACCCACTCCTACAATGAGCAGTTCTTC
NA | TRBJ1-1 | TRBV19 | TRBD1 | CASSTGQGAEAFF | TGTGCCAGTAGTACCGGACAGGGGGCTGAAGCTTTCTTT
NA | TRBJ1-2 | TRBV5-1 | NA | CASSLEGAPYGYTF | TGCGCCAGCAGCTTGGAAGGGGCCCCCTATGGCTACACCTTC
NA | TRBJ1-5 | TRBV27 | NA | CASSRRQPNQPQHF | TGTGCCAGCAGTCGAAGACAGCCCAATCAGCCCCAGCATTTT
NA | TRBJ1-4 | TRBV19 | TRBD1 | CASSPGQGREKLFF | TGTGCCAGTTCGCCGGGACAGGGTCGGGAAAAACTGTTTTTT
NA | TRBJ2-1 | TRBV30 | NA | CAWSVGLAGEQFF | TGTGCCTGGAGTGTAGGGCTAGCCGGAGAGCAGTTCTTC
once | TRBJ1-1 | TRBV12-3/TRBV12-4 | NA | CASRREGGTEAFF | TGTGCCAGCAGGCGGGAGGGGGGCACTGAAGCTTTCTTT
NA | TRBJ2-3 | TRBV9 | TRBD1 | CASSVRQGPDTQYF | TGTGCCAGCAGCGTACGACAGGGCCCAGATACGCAGTATTTT
NA | TRBJ1-2 | TRBV5-4 | NA | CASSLEPTGPNGYTF | TGTGCCAGCAGCTTAGAACCTACAGGGCCTAATGGCTACACCTTC
NA | TRBJ2-2 | TRBV2 | TRBD2 | CASTGSGRATTGELFF | TGTGCCAGCACTGGAAGCGGGAGGGCCACCACCGGGGAGCTGTTTTTT
NA | TRBJ2-3 | TRBV19 | TRBD2 | CASSARGGQRADTQYF | TGTGCCAGCTCCGCGCGGGGGGGACAACGGGCAGATACGCAGTATTTT
NA | TRBJ2-7 | TRBV19 | NA | CASSIEAEQYF | TGTGCCAGTAGTATAGAGGCCGAGCAGTACTTC